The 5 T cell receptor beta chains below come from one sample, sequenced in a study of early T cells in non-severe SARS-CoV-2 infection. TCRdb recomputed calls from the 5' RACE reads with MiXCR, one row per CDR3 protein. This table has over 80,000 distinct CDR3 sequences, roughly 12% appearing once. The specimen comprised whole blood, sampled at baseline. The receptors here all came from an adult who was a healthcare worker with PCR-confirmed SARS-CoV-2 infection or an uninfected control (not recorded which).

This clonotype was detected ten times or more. The CDR3 coding sequence is TGTGCCAGCAGCTTGGCAGGGGGCGGCAATCAGCCCCAGCATTTT. The encoded protein is CASSLAGGGNQPQHF. The chain joins TRBV5-6 to TRBJ1-5; 8 nucleotides line up with TRBD1. Germline CDR1 SGHDT, CDR2 YYEEEE. The CDR3 is 15 amino acids. Trimming cost V 0 bases and J 2 bases; bases outside gene matches: 1.

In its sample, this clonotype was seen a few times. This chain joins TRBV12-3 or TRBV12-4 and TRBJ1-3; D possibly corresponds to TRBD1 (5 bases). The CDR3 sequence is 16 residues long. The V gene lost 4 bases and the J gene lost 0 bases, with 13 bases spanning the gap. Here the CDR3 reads CASSWGGGVSGNTIYF. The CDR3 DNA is TGTGCCAGCAGTTGGGGCGGTGGGGTCTCTGGAAACACCATATATTTT.

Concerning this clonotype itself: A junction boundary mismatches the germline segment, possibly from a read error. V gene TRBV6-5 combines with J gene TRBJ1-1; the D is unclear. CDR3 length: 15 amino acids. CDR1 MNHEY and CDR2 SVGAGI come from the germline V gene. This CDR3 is CASSPLGGGNTEVFF. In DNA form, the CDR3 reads TGTGCCAGCAGCCCCCTGGGAGGCGGGAACACTGAAGTTTTCTTT.

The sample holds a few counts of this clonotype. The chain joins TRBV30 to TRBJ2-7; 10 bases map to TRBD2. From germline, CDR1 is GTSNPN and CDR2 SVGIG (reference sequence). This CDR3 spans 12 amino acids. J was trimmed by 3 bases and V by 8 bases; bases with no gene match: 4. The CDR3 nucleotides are TGTGCCATTCTAGCGGGAGTCTACGAGCAGTACTTC. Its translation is CAILAGVYEQYF.

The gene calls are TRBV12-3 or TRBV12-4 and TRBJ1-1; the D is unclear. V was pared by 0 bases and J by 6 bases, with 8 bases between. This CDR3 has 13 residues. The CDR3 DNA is TGTGCCAGCAGTTTAGCGGTCGGATCTGAAGCTTTCTTT. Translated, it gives CASSLAVGSEAFF.